The T cell receptor beta chain described here comes from a study of blood T cell repertoires in COVID-19. The CDR3 totals 18 residues. The V segment lost 6 bases and the J segment 0 bases; nucleotides outside the gene matches: 8. Germline-derived CDR1 and CDR2 are LNHDA and SQIVND (reference sequence). As originally analysed: By means of reference gene primer amplification, nucleated cell counts were estimated. Clones were read by immunoSEQ multiplex PCR, and TCRdb kept only the in-frame ones, dropping some. V and J calls and clone size are as listed in that table; D and trimming were resolved from the DNA. The sample has 25,000 or so clones; around 94% are singletons.

This clonotype was obtained from a woman in her forties or fifties with active COVID-19. The sequenced material came from peripheral blood. The chain carries TRBV19 and TRBJ2-2, with TRBD2 matching 12 bases. CDR3 sequence: CASSKSGTSGSNTGELFF. The CDR3 DNA reads TGTGCCAGTAGCAAATCCGGGACTAGCGGGTCGAACACCGGGGAGCTGTTTTTT. Using reference TRBV19 and TRBJ2-2 for the parts outside the CDR3, the full variable domain is DGGITQSPKYLFRKEGQNVTLSCEQNLNHDAMYWYRQDPGQGLRLIYYSQIVNDFQKGDIAEGYSVSREKKESFPLTVTSAQKNPTAFYLCASSKSGTSGSNTGELFFGEGSRLTVL.